These T cell receptor beta chains were read from a single sample in a study of blood T cell repertoires in COVID-19. Repertoires were generated with immunoSEQ multiplex PCR, while TCRdb's copy carries only in-frame clones and drops some. Found here are roughly 70,000 clones, around nine tenths of them singletons; the top ten hold approximately 1.4%. The specimen was peripheral blood. These receptors were collected from a human donor in a cohort sampled during active COVID-19. Both conserved end residues are part of each CDR3. A D gene is named only where the DNA matches it firmly. Clone size is stated in some rows and not others, as once, few, many or a class when expanded.

>TRBD1|TRBJ2-7|TRBV28|few
TGTGCCAGCAGAACAACTTCCGGGACAGGGTTATACGAGCAGTACTTC
CASRTTSGTGLYEQYF
>-|TRBJ1-4|TRBV28|-
TGTGCCAGCAGTTCACTAAGGGGGGGCTCTGAAAAACTGTTTTTT
CASSSLRGGSEKLFF
>TRBD1|TRBJ1-2|TRBV27|-
TGTGCCAGCAGTTCGGGACAGGGCAGTAACTATGGCTACACCTTC
CASSSGQGSNYGYTF
>TRBD2|TRBJ2-1|TRBV9|-
TGTGCCAGCAGCGTAGCTGCGACTAGCGGGAGAACGGAGCAGTTCTTC
CASSVAATSGRTEQFF
>-|TRBJ2-1|TRBV27|-
TGTGCCAGCAGTAGACCGACAGGCAATGAGCAGTTCTTC
CASSRPTGNEQFF
>-|TRBJ1-5|TRBV5-6|-
TGTGCCAGCAGCTTGGGTGGCAGGGGAAAGAGCAATCAGCCCCAGCATTTT
CASSLGGRGKSNQPQHF
>TRBD2|TRBJ2-1|TRBV6-1|-
TGTGCCAGCAGTGGGGGGGGACTAGCGGGGAGATACAATGAGCAGTTCTTC
CASSGGGLAGRYNEQFF
>-|TRBJ1-2|TRBV5-4|-
TGTGCCAGCAGCTTGGTCGGGGCCGGGAGAGGCTATGGCTACACCTTC
CASSLVGAGRGYGYTF
>-|TRBJ2-3|TRBV5-1|-
TGCGCCAGCAGCTTGGAGGGAGCAAGAGCAGATACGCAGTATTTT
CASSLEGARADTQYF
>-|TRBJ2-4|TRBV19|-
TGTGCCAGTATCCCCGCGGGGGCGGCCAAAAACATTCAGTACTTC
CASIPAGAAKNIQYF
>-|TRBJ1-1|TRBV30|-
TGTGCCTGGAGTGAGGGCAGGGCGGTTTCGGCTTTCTTT
CAWSEGRAVSAFF
>-|TRBJ1-1|TRBV7-8|-
TGTGCCAACAGCGAGAACCCGACGGGGGTATACGGTGAAGCTTTCTTT
CANSENPTGVYGEAFF
>TRBD2|TRBJ2-3|TRBV6-5|few
TGTGCCAGCAGGCTAGCGGGAGTCGGCGATACGCAGTATTTT
CASRLAGVGDTQYF
>TRBD2|TRBJ2-1|TRBV5-1|-
TGCGCCAGCAGCCCCGGGGGGACTAGCGACTACAATGAGCAGTTCTTC
CASSPGGTSDYNEQFF
>-|TRBJ1-4|TRBV2|-
TGTGCCAGCAGTAGGGATCGCGGGAGGGAAAAACTGTTTTTT
CASSRDRGREKLFF
>TRBD2|TRBJ2-1|TRBV19|-
TGTGCCAGTAGTAGGGGACTAGCGGAATACAATGAGCAGTTCTTC
CASSRGLAEYNEQFF
>TRBD1|TRBJ2-7|TRBV28|-
TGTGCCAGCAGTTTAGGTGGGCAGGGGGCCTACGAGCAGTACTTC
CASSLGGQGAYEQYF
>-|TRBJ1-2|TRBV3-1/TRBV3-2|once
TGTGCCAGCAGCCAAGGAGAACTGGGGGGATTCTATGGCTACACCTTC
CASSQGELGGFYGYTF
>-|TRBJ1-1|TRBV7-9|-
TGTGCCAGCAGCGTCGGACAAGAAAACACTGAAGCTTTCTTT
CASSVGQENTEAFF
>-|TRBJ1-5|TRBV11-2|-
TGTGCCAGCAGCTTAGCAAATCATCAGCCCCAGCATTTT
CASSLANHQPQHF
>-|TRBJ1-1|TRBV30|-
TGTGCCTGGAGTTCGACAGGGAACACTGAAGCTTTCTTT
CAWSSTGNTEAFF
>TRBD1|TRBJ2-5|TRBV24-1|-
TGTGCCACCAGTGTCGCCAGGGGGCTGGAGACCCAGTACTTC
CATSVARGLETQYF
>-|TRBJ1-2|TRBV6-5|-
TGTGCCACCCCCCCGAACAGGGCTCTTGGCTACACCTTC
CATPPNRALGYTF
>-|TRBJ1-2|TRBV19|-
TGTGCCAGCACCCCGGGCAGCGGTAACTATGGCTACACCTTC
CASTPGSGNYGYTF
>TRBD1|TRBJ2-3|TRBV5-1|-
TGCGCCAGCAGCTTGGCCGCGACAGGGGGGGATACGCAGTATTTT
CASSLAATGGDTQYF
>-|TRBJ1-6|TRBV30|-
TGTGCCTGGAGTGTACCGCGGGGAAATTCACCCCTCCACTTT
CAWSVPRGNSPLHF
>TRBD2|TRBJ2-1|TRBV7-2|-
TGTGCCAGCAGCTTAGGGCTAGCGGGAGGGGTTGAGCAGTTCTTC
CASSLGLAGGVEQFF
>-|TRBJ2-3|TRBV7-3|-
TGTGCCAGCAGCTCGTTAGCTGGGTCGCAGTATTTT
CASSSLAGSQYF
>-|TRBJ1-5|TRBV12-3/TRBV12-4|-
TGTGCCAGCAAGAGATTCGTCAATCAGCCCCAGCATTTT
CASKRFVNQPQHF
>TRBD2|TRBJ2-1|TRBV5-4|-
TGTGCCAGCAGCTTCGGGAGGGTCGCCTACAATGAGCAGTTCTTC
CASSFGRVAYNEQFF
>-|TRBJ2-7|TRBV5-8|-
TGTGCCAGCAGCTTGGGGTTCGTCAGATCCTACGAGCAGTACTTC
CASSLGFVRSYEQYF
>-|TRBJ1-2|TRBV19|-
TGTGCCAGTAGTCCCTCTACCTATGGCTACACCTTC
CASSPSTYGYTF
>-|TRBJ1-2|TRBV7-9|-
TGTGCCAGCAGCTCAGGGATAGCTAACTATGGCTACACCTTC
CASSSGIANYGYTF
>TRBD1|TRBJ1-2|TRBV7-9|-
TGTGCCAGCAGCCCGAAGGGCCAGGGGGCACAGGGTGGCTACACCTTC
CASSPKGQGAQGGYTF
>TRBD1|TRBJ1-1|TRBV28|-
TGTGCCAGCAGTTTGACAGGGGACGTGAACACTGAAGCTTTCTTT
CASSLTGDVNTEAFF
>TRBD1|TRBJ2-1|TRBV5-4|-
TGTGCCAGCAGCTTAGAGGGACAGGGGGCAGATGAGCAGTTCTTC
CASSLEGQGADEQFF
>-|TRBJ2-5|TRBV7-2|-
TGTGCCAGCAGCTTAGCGTTACAACCAGAGACCCAGTACTTC
CASSLALQPETQYF
>-|TRBJ1-3|TRBV3-1/TRBV3-2|-
TGTGCCAGCAGCCAAGACTTTAGCTCTGGAAACACCATATATTTT
CASSQDFSSGNTIYF
>TRBD1|TRBJ2-5|TRBV27|-
TGTGCCAGCAGTTCGTACCGCCGGGACAGGGAGCAAGAGACCCAGTACTTC
CASSSYRRDREQETQYF
>TRBD1|TRBJ1-1|TRBV19|-
TGTGCCAGTAGTATCACCACCGGGACAGTAGGGACTGAAGCTTTCTTT
CASSITTGTVGTEAFF
>TRBD1|TRBJ2-3|TRBV5-6|-
TGTGCCAGCAGGGTGGACAGGGCCACAGATACGCAGTATTTT
CASRVDRATDTQYF
>TRBD1|TRBJ1-6|TRBV2|-
TGTGCCAGCAGCCCAGGGGGTAAGAATTCACCCCTCCACTTT
CASSPGGKNSPLHF
>TRBD2|TRBJ2-1|TRBV5-4|-
TGTGCCAGCAGCTTAGGGTCGGCGGGGGGCTACAATGAGCAGTTCTTC
CASSLGSAGGYNEQFF
>TRBD1|TRBJ2-4|TRBV3-1/TRBV3-2|once
TGTGCCAGCAGCCAAGACGGGGGACAGGGGGCGGGAAACATTCAGTACTTC
CASSQDGGQGAGNIQYF
>TRBD1|TRBJ2-2|TRBV30|-
TGTGCCTGGAGTGCGGACAGGGCGACCGGGGAGCTGTTTTTT
CAWSADRATGELFF
>TRBD2|TRBJ2-2|TRBV5-1|-
TGCGCCAGCAGCTTGGTAGCTAGCGGAGCGGGCGGGGAGCTGTTTTTT
CASSLVASGAGGELFF
>-|TRBJ2-5|TRBV5-1|-
TGCGCCAGCAGCGAACAGGGTGAGGAGACCCAGTACTTC
CASSEQGEETQYF
>TRBD1|TRBJ1-1|TRBV25-1|-
TGTGCCAGCAGTGTACAGGGGGCCACTGAAGCTTTCTTT
CASSVQGATEAFF
>TRBD2|TRBJ2-2|TRBV11-2|-
TGTGCCAGCAGCTGGGCGGGGGTAGCTGCGGCCGGGGAGCTGTTTTTT
CASSWAGVAAAGELFF
>-|TRBJ2-1|TRBV28|-
TGTGCCAGCAAGGAGTCCGGGAATCCCTACAATGAGCAGTTCTTC
CASKESGNPYNEQFF
>-|TRBJ1-5|TRBV6-4|-
TGTGCCAGCAGGATGGGGGGGTCTTGGCCAACGCCTAATCAGCCCCAGCATTTT
CASRMGGSWPTPNQPQHF
>-|TRBJ1-2|TRBV10-2|-
TGCGCCAGCAGTGATATGGGGGGAACTAACTATGGCTACACCTTC
CASSDMGGTNYGYTF
>TRBD2|TRBJ2-5|TRBV6-5|-
TGTGCCAGCAGTCTAGCGGGAGGTGGAGAGACCCAGTACTTC
CASSLAGGGETQYF